These T cell receptor beta chains were read from a single sample in a study of blood T cell repertoires in COVID-19. Profiling relied on immunoSEQ multiplex PCR, and the TCRdb table lists in-frame clones only, not all of them. The sample lists under 400,000 clones; roughly 90% were seen once. The specimen sequenced was PBMCs or T cells enriched from blood (not recorded which). Receptors originate from a woman in her 30s who had been exposed to COVID-19. CDR3s include the opening cysteine and the closing phenylalanine or tryptophan. The D gene is left open where the match is weak. A clone size is listed for some rows: how often the clone was seen (once, few, many), or a class if it is expanded.

d_call: TRBD1; clone_size: NA; j_call: TRBJ2-2; v_call: TRBV28; cdr3_nt: TGTGCCAGCAGTCGGGACAGGGTTCCCGGGGAGCTGTTTTTT; cdr3_aa: CASSRDRVPGELFF
d_call: NA; clone_size: NA; j_call: TRBJ1-1; v_call: TRBV3-1/TRBV3-2; cdr3_nt: TGTGCCAGCAGCCAAGATTTGGGGCTGCACGCTTTCTTT; cdr3_aa: CASSQDLGLHAFF
d_call: NA; clone_size: NA; j_call: TRBJ1-1; v_call: TRBV7-3; cdr3_nt: TGTGCCAGCAAACGTACGGGGAGCACTGAAGCTTTCTTT; cdr3_aa: CASKRTGSTEAFF
d_call: TRBD2; clone_size: NA; j_call: TRBJ2-2; v_call: TRBV20-1; cdr3_nt: TGCAGTGCTAGTCGAGCGGGGCATCAAAACACCGGGGAGCTGTTTTTT; cdr3_aa: CSASRAGHQNTGELFF
d_call: TRBD1; clone_size: NA; j_call: TRBJ1-1; v_call: TRBV19; cdr3_nt: TGTGCCAGTAGTATAGGGGACAGGGTGAGCACTGAAGCTTTCTTT; cdr3_aa: CASSIGDRVSTEAFF
d_call: TRBD2; clone_size: NA; j_call: TRBJ2-5; v_call: TRBV10-1; cdr3_nt: TGCGCCAGCAGTGAGTCTACTAGCGGCCCGGAGACCCAGTACTTC; cdr3_aa: CASSESTSGPETQYF
d_call: NA; clone_size: NA; j_call: TRBJ1-2; v_call: TRBV5-8; cdr3_nt: TGTGCCAGCAGCCCCAGGGCCTCGGGTATTGACTACACCTTC; cdr3_aa: CASSPRASGIDYTF
d_call: NA; clone_size: NA; j_call: TRBJ2-7; v_call: TRBV28; cdr3_nt: TGTGCCAGCAACCTGGGGCAGAACGAGCAGTACTTC; cdr3_aa: CASNLGQNEQYF
d_call: NA; clone_size: NA; j_call: TRBJ2-1; v_call: TRBV19; cdr3_nt: TGTGCCAGTAGTTCCCGCGCTACCTACAATGAGCAGTTCTTC; cdr3_aa: CASSSRATYNEQFF
d_call: TRBD1; clone_size: NA; j_call: TRBJ1-5; v_call: TRBV23-1; cdr3_nt: TGCGCCAGCAGTCATACAACAGGGGAGACTCAGCCCCAGCATTTT; cdr3_aa: CASSHTTGETQPQHF
d_call: TRBD1; clone_size: NA; j_call: TRBJ1-2; v_call: TRBV28; cdr3_nt: TGTGCCAGCAGTTCCGCAGGGGGCTGGTATGGCTACACCTTC; cdr3_aa: CASSSAGGWYGYTF
d_call: NA; clone_size: NA; j_call: TRBJ2-7; v_call: TRBV30; cdr3_nt: TGTGCCTGGAGTGTACTGGTAGGGGCCGAGCAGTACTTC; cdr3_aa: CAWSVLVGAEQYF
d_call: NA; clone_size: NA; j_call: TRBJ1-1; v_call: TRBV12-5; cdr3_nt: TGTGCTAGCCAATCAGCCGGGACACTCTTAGGTGTTGAAGCTTTCTTT; cdr3_aa: CASQSAGTLLGVEAFF
d_call: NA; clone_size: NA; j_call: TRBJ1-1; v_call: TRBV28; cdr3_nt: TGTGCCAGCAGTTTAAATTGGGGCAAGGCCACTGAAGCTTTCTTT; cdr3_aa: CASSLNWGKATEAFF
d_call: TRBD2; clone_size: few; j_call: TRBJ2-2; v_call: TRBV4-1; cdr3_nt: TGCGCCAGCAGACAAGAAACCGGCACTAGCGGGAGTGATGCCGGGGAGCTGTTTTTT; cdr3_aa: CASRQETGTSGSDAGELFF
d_call: TRBD2; clone_size: NA; j_call: TRBJ2-2; v_call: TRBV5-6; cdr3_nt: TGTGCCAGCAGCTTTAGCGGGAGGGCCCTCGCCGGGGAGCTGTTTTTT; cdr3_aa: CASSFSGRALAGELFF
d_call: NA; clone_size: NA; j_call: TRBJ2-2; v_call: TRBV6-5; cdr3_nt: TGTGCCAGCAGGCCCCGGGAAGTAGGGGAGCTGTTTTTT; cdr3_aa: CASRPREVGELFF
d_call: TRBD1; clone_size: NA; j_call: TRBJ1-5; v_call: TRBV6-5; cdr3_nt: TGTGCCAGCAGTAAACAGGGGTTCGAGAATCAGCCCCAGCATTTT; cdr3_aa: CASSKQGFENQPQHF
d_call: NA; clone_size: NA; j_call: TRBJ2-7; v_call: TRBV28; cdr3_nt: TGTGCCAGCAGCTCCGGGACTTTGGGCTACGAGCAGTACTTC; cdr3_aa: CASSSGTLGYEQYF
d_call: NA; clone_size: NA; j_call: TRBJ1-4; v_call: TRBV4-2; cdr3_nt: TGTGCCAGCAGCCAAGGCGGAGAGAGGGAAAAACTGTTTTTT; cdr3_aa: CASSQGGEREKLFF
d_call: NA; clone_size: NA; j_call: TRBJ1-3; v_call: TRBV9; cdr3_nt: TGTGCCAGCAGCCCCACAGGAAACACCATATATTTT; cdr3_aa: CASSPTGNTIYF
d_call: NA; clone_size: NA; j_call: TRBJ1-4; v_call: TRBV7-2; cdr3_nt: TGTGCCAGCAGCACCAGGACAGCAACTAATGAAAAACTGTTTTTT; cdr3_aa: CASSTRTATNEKLFF
d_call: TRBD1; clone_size: once; j_call: TRBJ1-2; v_call: TRBV29-1; cdr3_nt: TGCAGCGCCCTGACAGGGACCTATGGCTACACCTTC; cdr3_aa: CSALTGTYGYTF
d_call: NA; clone_size: NA; j_call: TRBJ1-1; v_call: TRBV19; cdr3_nt: TGTGCCAGTAGTATTTTCGTCGAGGGAAACACTGAAGCTTTCTTT; cdr3_aa: CASSIFVEGNTEAFF
d_call: NA; clone_size: NA; j_call: TRBJ1-3; v_call: TRBV9; cdr3_nt: TGTGCCAGCAGCGGCAGTAAAAACACCATATATTTT; cdr3_aa: CASSGSKNTIYF
d_call: NA; clone_size: NA; j_call: TRBJ1-2; v_call: TRBV12-3/TRBV12-4; cdr3_nt: TGTGCCAGCAGTTTAAGCAGGAACTATGGCTACACCTTC; cdr3_aa: CASSLSRNYGYTF
d_call: NA; clone_size: few; j_call: TRBJ1-1; v_call: TRBV25-1; cdr3_nt: TGTGCCAGCAGTGGGGGAGACCCCACTGAAGCTTTCTTT; cdr3_aa: CASSGGDPTEAFF
d_call: NA; clone_size: NA; j_call: TRBJ2-7; v_call: TRBV4-1; cdr3_nt: TGCGCCAGCAGCCAAGGGTCGGACAGAATTACCTACGAGCAGTACTTC; cdr3_aa: CASSQGSDRITYEQYF
d_call: NA; clone_size: NA; j_call: TRBJ1-3; v_call: TRBV6-5; cdr3_nt: TGTGCCAGCGGACAACAGGGAAACACCATATATTTT; cdr3_aa: CASGQQGNTIYF
d_call: NA; clone_size: once; j_call: TRBJ1-1; v_call: TRBV30; cdr3_nt: TGTGCCTGGAGGAGGGGAGGGAACACTGAAGCTTTCTTT; cdr3_aa: CAWRRGGNTEAFF
d_call: TRBD1; clone_size: NA; j_call: TRBJ2-7; v_call: TRBV9; cdr3_nt: TGTGCCAGCAGCGGGGGGGACAGGGTGGCCGAGCAGTACTTC; cdr3_aa: CASSGGDRVAEQYF
d_call: TRBD2; clone_size: NA; j_call: TRBJ2-2; v_call: TRBV29-1; cdr3_nt: TGCAGCGTTGAAGAGAACCGAGCGGGAGTCACCGGGGAGCTGTTTTTT; cdr3_aa: CSVEENRAGVTGELFF
d_call: NA; clone_size: NA; j_call: TRBJ2-1; v_call: TRBV7-9; cdr3_nt: TGTGCCAGCAGCTTTCAGCGTTATGAGCAGTTCTTC; cdr3_aa: CASSFQRYEQFF
d_call: TRBD1; clone_size: NA; j_call: TRBJ1-6; v_call: TRBV7-2; cdr3_nt: TGTGCCAGCAACCCGAGGACAGGGGATTCACCCCTCCACTTT; cdr3_aa: CASNPRTGDSPLHF
d_call: NA; clone_size: NA; j_call: TRBJ1-5; v_call: TRBV6-5; cdr3_nt: TGTGCCAGCAGCCCCCCAGGGCCCCAGCATTTT; cdr3_aa: CASSPPGPQHF
d_call: TRBD2; clone_size: NA; j_call: TRBJ2-2; v_call: TRBV7-9; cdr3_nt: TGTGCCAGCAGCTTAGCGGGAGGGCCTGGGGAGCTGTTTTTT; cdr3_aa: CASSLAGGPGELFF
d_call: NA; clone_size: NA; j_call: TRBJ1-2; v_call: TRBV28; cdr3_nt: TGTGCCAGCAGTACCTCCGGAGGGGTCGGATCTGGCTACACCTTC; cdr3_aa: CASSTSGGVGSGYTF
d_call: NA; clone_size: few; j_call: TRBJ1-6; v_call: TRBV2; cdr3_nt: TGTGCCGGAACCGAAACGCGGAATTATCCCCTCCACTTT; cdr3_aa: CAGTETRNYPLHF
d_call: NA; clone_size: once; j_call: TRBJ2-7; v_call: TRBV11-2; cdr3_nt: TGTGCCAGCAGCTTAACATTTCACGAGCAGTACTTC; cdr3_aa: CASSLTFHEQYF
d_call: NA; clone_size: NA; j_call: TRBJ2-2; v_call: TRBV5-1; cdr3_nt: TGCGCCAGCAGGTCCCAAAACACCGGGGAGCTGTTTTTT; cdr3_aa: CASRSQNTGELFF
d_call: TRBD2; clone_size: NA; j_call: TRBJ2-5; v_call: TRBV28; cdr3_nt: TGTGCCAGCGCCTACGGACTAGCGGAGAAAGAGACCCAGTACTTC; cdr3_aa: CASAYGLAEKETQYF